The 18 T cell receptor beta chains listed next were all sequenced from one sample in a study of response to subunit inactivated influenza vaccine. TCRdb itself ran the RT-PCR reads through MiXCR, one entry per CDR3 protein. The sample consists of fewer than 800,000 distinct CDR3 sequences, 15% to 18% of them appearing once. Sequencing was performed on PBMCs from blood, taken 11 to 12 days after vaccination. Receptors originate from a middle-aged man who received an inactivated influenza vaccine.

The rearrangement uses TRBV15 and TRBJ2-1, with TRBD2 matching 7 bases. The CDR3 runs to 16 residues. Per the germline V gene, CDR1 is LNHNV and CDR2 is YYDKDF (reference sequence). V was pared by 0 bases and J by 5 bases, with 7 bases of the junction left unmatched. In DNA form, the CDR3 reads TGTGCCACCAGCAGAGACTGGCGGGAGAGAGACAATGAGCAGTTCTTC. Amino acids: CATSRDWRERDNEQFF.

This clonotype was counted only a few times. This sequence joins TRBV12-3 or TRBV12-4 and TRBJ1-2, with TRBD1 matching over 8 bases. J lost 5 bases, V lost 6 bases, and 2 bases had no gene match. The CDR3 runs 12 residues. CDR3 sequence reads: CASRTGEYGYTF. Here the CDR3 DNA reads TGTGCCAGCAGGACAGGGGAGTATGGCTACACCTTC.

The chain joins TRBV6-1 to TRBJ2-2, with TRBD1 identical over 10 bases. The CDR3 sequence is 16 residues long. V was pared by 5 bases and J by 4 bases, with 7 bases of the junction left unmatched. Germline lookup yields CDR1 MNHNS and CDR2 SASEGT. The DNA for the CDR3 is TGTGCCAGCAGTAGATTAAGGGACAGGGGCACCGGGGAGCTGTTTTTT. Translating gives CASSRLRDRGTGELFF.

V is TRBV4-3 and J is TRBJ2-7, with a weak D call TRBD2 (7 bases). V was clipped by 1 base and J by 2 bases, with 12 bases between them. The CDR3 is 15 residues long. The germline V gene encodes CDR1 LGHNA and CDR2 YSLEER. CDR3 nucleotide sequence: TGCGCCAGCAGCCAAGTTCCGGGGGGCACCTACGAGCAGTACTTC. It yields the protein CASSQVPGGTYEQYF.

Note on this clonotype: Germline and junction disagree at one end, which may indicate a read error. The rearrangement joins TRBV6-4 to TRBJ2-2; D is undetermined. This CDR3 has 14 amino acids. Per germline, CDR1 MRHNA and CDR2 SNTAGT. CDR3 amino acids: CTSSDSIRSGELFF. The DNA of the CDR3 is TGTACCAGCAGTGACTCGATTAGGTCCGGGGAGCTGTTTTTT.

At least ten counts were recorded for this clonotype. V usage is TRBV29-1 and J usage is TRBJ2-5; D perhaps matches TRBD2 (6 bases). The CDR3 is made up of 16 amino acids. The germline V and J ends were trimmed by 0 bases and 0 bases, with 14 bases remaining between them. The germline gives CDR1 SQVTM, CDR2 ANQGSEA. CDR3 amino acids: CSVEERGPMYQETQYF. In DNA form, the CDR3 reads TGCAGCGTTGAAGAGCGGGGCCCGATGTACCAAGAGACCCAGTACTTC.

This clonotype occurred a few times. The CDR3 loop reads CASSSTGPREQYF. CDR3 nucleotides: TGTGCCAGCTCATCCACCGGTCCGAGGGAGCAGTACTTC. The chain carries TRBV18 and TRBJ2-7; D is uncertain. CDR1 is KGHSH, CDR2 LQKENI, per germline. The CDR3 runs 13 residues. Trimming took off 5 bases at V and 7 bases at J, with 15 bases between the two ends.

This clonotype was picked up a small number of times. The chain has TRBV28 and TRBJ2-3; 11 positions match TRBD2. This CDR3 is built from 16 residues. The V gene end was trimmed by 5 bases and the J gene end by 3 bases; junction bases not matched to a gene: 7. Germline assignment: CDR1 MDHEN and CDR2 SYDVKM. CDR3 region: CASSPLAGGPTDTQYF. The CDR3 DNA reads TGTGCCAGCAGTCCCTTAGCGGGAGGGCCTACAGATACGCAGTATTTT.

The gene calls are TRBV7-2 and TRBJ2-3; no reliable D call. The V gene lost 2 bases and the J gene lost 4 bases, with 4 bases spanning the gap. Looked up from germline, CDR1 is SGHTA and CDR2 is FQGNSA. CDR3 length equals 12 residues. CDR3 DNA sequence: TGTGCCAGCAGCTTATTTGCAGATACGCAGTATTTT. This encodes CASSLFADTQYF.

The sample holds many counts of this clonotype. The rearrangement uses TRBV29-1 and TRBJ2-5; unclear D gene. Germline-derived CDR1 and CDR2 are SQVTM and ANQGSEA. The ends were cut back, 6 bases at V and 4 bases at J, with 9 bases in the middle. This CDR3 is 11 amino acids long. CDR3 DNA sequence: TGCAGCGTAGGCTTTATAGAGACCCAGTACTTC. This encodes CSVGFIETQYF.

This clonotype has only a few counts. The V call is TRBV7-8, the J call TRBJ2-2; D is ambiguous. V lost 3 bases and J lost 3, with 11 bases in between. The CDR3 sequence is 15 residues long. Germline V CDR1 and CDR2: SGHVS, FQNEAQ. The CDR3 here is CASSFQSVDTGELFF. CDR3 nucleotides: TGTGCCAGCAGCTTCCAGAGTGTGGACACCGGGGAGCTGTTTTTT. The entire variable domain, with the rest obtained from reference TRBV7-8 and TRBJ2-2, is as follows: GAGVSQSPRYKVAKRGQDVALRCDPISGHVSLFWYQQALGQGPEFLTYFQNEAQLDKSGLPSDRFFAERPEGSVSTLKIQRTQQEDSAVYLCASSFQSVDTGELFFGEGSRLTVL.

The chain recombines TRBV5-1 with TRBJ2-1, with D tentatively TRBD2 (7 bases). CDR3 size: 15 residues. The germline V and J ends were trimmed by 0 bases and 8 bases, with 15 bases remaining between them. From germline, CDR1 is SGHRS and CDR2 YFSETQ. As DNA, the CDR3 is TGCGCCAGCAGCTTGGCCTCGGGGGGCTGGGATGAGCAGTTCTTC. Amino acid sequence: CASSLASGGWDEQFF.

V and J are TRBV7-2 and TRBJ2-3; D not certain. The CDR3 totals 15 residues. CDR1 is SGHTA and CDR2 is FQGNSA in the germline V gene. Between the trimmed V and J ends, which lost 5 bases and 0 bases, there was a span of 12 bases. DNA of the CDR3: TGTGCCAGCAGCGCCAGGAAAACTAGCACAGATACGCAGTATTTT. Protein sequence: CASSARKTSTDTQYF.

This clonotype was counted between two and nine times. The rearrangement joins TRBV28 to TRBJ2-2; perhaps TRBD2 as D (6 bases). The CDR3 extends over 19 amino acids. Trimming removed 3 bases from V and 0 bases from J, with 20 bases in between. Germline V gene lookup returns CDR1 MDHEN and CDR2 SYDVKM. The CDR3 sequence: CASSLKGMRLVTNTGELFF. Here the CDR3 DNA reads TGTGCCAGCAGTTTGAAGGGAATGAGACTAGTCACGAACACCGGGGAGCTGTTTTTT.

CDR3 amino acids: CATSRGTARSGNTIYF. In DNA form, the CDR3 reads TGTGCCACCAGCAGAGGAACAGCCAGATCTGGAAACACCATATATTTT. The chain carries TRBV15 and TRBJ1-3; D call uncertain. Trimming removed 1 base at V and 1 base at J, with 11 bases between. This CDR3 has 16 residues. Germline values: CDR1 LNHNV, CDR2 YYDKDF (reference sequence).

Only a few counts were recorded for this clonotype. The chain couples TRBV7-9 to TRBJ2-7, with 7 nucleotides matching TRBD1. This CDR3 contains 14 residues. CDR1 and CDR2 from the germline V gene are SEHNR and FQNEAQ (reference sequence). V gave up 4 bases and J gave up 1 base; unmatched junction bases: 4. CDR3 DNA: TGTGCCAGCAGCTCTACAGGGGTTTCCTACGAGCAGTACTTC. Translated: CASSSTGVSYEQYF. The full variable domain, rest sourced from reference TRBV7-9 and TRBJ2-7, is DTGVSQNPRHKITKRGQNVTFRCDPISEHNRLYWYRQTLGQGPEFLTYFQNEAQLEKSRLLSDRFSAERPKGSFSTLEIQRTEQGDSAMYLCASSSTGVSYEQYFGPGTRLTVT.

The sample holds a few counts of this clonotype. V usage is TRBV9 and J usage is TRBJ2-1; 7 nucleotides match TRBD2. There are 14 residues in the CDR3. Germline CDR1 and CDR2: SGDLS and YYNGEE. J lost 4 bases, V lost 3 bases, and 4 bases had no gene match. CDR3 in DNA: TGTGCCAGCAGCGGCGGGAGTGCTTACAATGAGCAGTTCTTC. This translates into CASSGGSAYNEQFF.

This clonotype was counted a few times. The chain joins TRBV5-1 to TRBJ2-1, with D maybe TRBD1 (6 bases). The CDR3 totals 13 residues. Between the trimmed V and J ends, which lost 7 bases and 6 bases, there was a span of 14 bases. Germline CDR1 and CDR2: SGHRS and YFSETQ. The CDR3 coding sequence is TGCGCCAGCGGATTGACAGGTCTCAATGAGCAGTTCTTC. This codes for CASGLTGLNEQFF.